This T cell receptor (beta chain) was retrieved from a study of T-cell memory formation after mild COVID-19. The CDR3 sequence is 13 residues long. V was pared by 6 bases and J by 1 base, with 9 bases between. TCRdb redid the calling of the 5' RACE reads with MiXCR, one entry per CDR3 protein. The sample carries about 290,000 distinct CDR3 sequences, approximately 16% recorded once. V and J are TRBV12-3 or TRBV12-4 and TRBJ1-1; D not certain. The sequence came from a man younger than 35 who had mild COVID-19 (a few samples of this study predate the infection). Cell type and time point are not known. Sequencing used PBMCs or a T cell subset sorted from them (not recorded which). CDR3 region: CASSRNRNTEAFF. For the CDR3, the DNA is TGTGCCAGCAGCAGAAACAGGAACACTGAAGCTTTCTTT.